This TCR beta chain was recovered during a study of T cell responses to AZD1222 COVID-19 vaccine. On this clone: What it binds is unknown.

Generated by immunoSEQ multiplex PCR, the TCRdb table keeps only in-frame clones and is missing some. The profile shows around 110,000 clones, 90% to 95% of them singletons. The study, taken as a whole, reports: Variant regions that are unmutated are reportedly the target of nearly half of spike-specific TCRs. Mostly white British, mostly female donors; authors suggested clonal diversity may be underestimated. At baseline, just 6 or 7 AZD1222 recipients tested seropositive. Once two AZD1222 doses were given, Spike-specific TCR breadth and depth went up.

The germline V and J ends were trimmed by 2 bases and 3 bases, with 2 bases remaining between them. CDR1 is LNHDA and CDR2 is SQIVND in the germline V gene (reference sequence). The length of the CDR3 is 12 residues. The clonotype was recovered from an adult in good health. The V gene is TRBV19, the J gene TRBJ2-1; unclear D gene. The source material was peripheral blood, sampled on day 0 of AZD1222 vaccination. CDR3 DNA: TGTGCCAGTAGTATAAGCTACAATGAGCAGTTCTTC. Translation gives CASSISYNEQFF.